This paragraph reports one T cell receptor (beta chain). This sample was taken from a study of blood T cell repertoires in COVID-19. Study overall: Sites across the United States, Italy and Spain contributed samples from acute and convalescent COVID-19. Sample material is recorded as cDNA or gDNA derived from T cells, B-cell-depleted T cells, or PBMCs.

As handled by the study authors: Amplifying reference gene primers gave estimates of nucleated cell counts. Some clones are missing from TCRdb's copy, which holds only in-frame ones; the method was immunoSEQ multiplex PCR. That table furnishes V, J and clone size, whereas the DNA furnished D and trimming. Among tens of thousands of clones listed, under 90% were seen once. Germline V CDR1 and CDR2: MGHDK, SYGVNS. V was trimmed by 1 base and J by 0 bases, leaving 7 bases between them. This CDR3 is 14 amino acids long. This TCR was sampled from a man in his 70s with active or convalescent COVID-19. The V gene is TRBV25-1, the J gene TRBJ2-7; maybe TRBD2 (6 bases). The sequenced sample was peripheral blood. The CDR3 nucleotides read TGTGCCAGCAGTGAATTGGGGGGCTCCTACGAGCAGTACTTC. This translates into CASSELGGSYEQYF.